These 18 T cell receptor beta chains originate from one sample sequenced in a study of beta chain features in type 1 diabetes. Investigators reverse transcribed all isolated RNA, so they sequenced expressed TCRB transcripts. Sequencing used immunoSEQ multiplex PCR; TCRdb keeps in-frame clones, though not all of them. Of about 360,000 clones in the sample, around 12% were seen once. What was sequenced was naive CD4+ T cells from blood. All receptors come from a man in his late teens or twenties in good health.

This clone was counted a few times. The chain links TRBV7-9 to TRBJ1-2; 12 nucleotides match TRBD1. The junction had 12 bases not matched to a gene; V was cut back by 6 bases and J by 4 bases. Germline CDR1 and CDR2: SEHNR and FQNEAQ (reference sequence). The length of the CDR3 is 17 residues. The CDR3 loop is CASSFGTGGADGYGYTF. In nucleotides, the CDR3 is TGTGCCAGCAGTTTCGGGACAGGGGGCGCGGATGGCTATGGCTACACCTTC.

This rearrangement joins TRBV27 to TRBJ2-3; D is perhaps TRBD2 (5 bases). Between the trimmed V and J ends, which lost 6 bases and 9 bases, there was a span of 16 bases. The CDR3 has 13 amino acids. The germline gives CDR1 MNHEY, CDR2 SMNVEV (reference sequence). The chain's CDR3 is CASRPPPGLTQYF. CDR3 DNA: TGTGCCAGCAGACCACCACCCGGACTCACGCAGTATTTT.

The sample holds a few counts of this clone. This rearrangement joins TRBV18 to TRBJ2-1, with a tentative D call TRBD2 (5 bases). In germline, CDR1 is KGHSH, CDR2 LQKENI. The germline V and J ends were trimmed by 3 bases and 4 bases, with 10 bases remaining between them. This CDR3 comprises 14 residues. CDR3 DNA sequence: TGTGCCAGCTCACCGCCGGGAACTTACAATGAGCAGTTCTTC. Its protein is CASSPPGTYNEQFF.

This clone was counted at least ten times. The gene calls are TRBV29-1 and TRBJ2-5, with TRBD1 matching over 8 bases. J gave up 2 bases and V 3 bases, and 11 bases lay outside the gene matches. Per the germline V gene, CDR1 is SQVTM and CDR2 is ANQGSEA. There are 16 residues in the CDR3. The CDR3 here is CSVDPRGQGGQETQYF. CDR3 DNA sequence: TGCAGCGTTGACCCACGCGGACAGGGCGGACAAGAGACCCAGTACTTC.

A remark on this clone: Distinct nucleotide sequences in the sample also encode this CDR3. The chain has TRBV7-9 and TRBJ1-2; 9 nucleotides align to TRBD1. The junction had 3 bases not matched to a gene; V was cut back by 5 bases and J by 2 bases. Germline V CDR1 and CDR2: SEHNR, FQNEAQ (reference sequence). There are 14 residues in the CDR3. In DNA form, the CDR3 reads TGTGCCAGCAGCCGGGGACAGGGAAACTATGGCTACACCTTC. This gives the protein CASSRGQGNYGYTF.

This clone has a single count. This chain uses TRBV6-5 with TRBJ1-4, with D maybe TRBD1 (6 bases). With 4 bases removed from V and 6 bases from J, the gap between germline ends came to 15 bases. Germline V gives CDR1 MNHEY, CDR2 SVGAGI. The CDR3 is made up of 15 amino acids. CDR3 nucleotide sequence: TGTGCCAGCAGTTCACAGACAGGTCGTGATGAAAAACTGTTTTTT. Translated: CASSSQTGRDEKLFF.

This clone was observed a handful of times. This chain joins TRBV30 and TRBJ1-2; D not certain. The V gene's germline CDR1 is GTSNPN and CDR2 SVGIG (reference sequence). The CDR3 sequence is 14 residues long. Deletions cut 1 base from V and 4 bases from J, with 13 bases between. This chain's CDR3 is CAWSARRRFYGYTF. Written as DNA, the CDR3 is TGTGCCTGGAGTGCGAGACGGAGATTCTATGGCTACACCTTC. Using reference TRBV30 and TRBJ1-2 for the parts outside the CDR3, the full variable domain is SQTIHQWPATLVQPVGSPLSLECTVEGTSNPNLYWYRQAAGRGLQLLFYSVGIGQISSEVPQNLSASRPQDRQFILSSKKLLLSDSGFYLCAWSARRRFYGYTFGSGTRLTVV.

This chain links TRBV7-2 with TRBJ1-1, with a possible D match to TRBD1 (5 bases). The germline gives CDR1 SGHTA, CDR2 FQGNSA. The germline V and J ends were trimmed by 5 bases and 2 bases, with 15 bases remaining between them. This CDR3 is 15 amino acids long. CDR3 DNA: TGTGCCAGCAGCGTTACCACGACAGTAAACACTGAAGCTTTCTTT. It encodes CASSVTTTVNTEAFF.

This clone was seen a few times. This chain joins TRBV5-1 and TRBJ2-1; 11 bases agree with TRBD2. V gave up 5 bases and J gave up 7 bases; unmatched junction bases: 8. The germline CDR1 and CDR2 sequences are SGHRS and YFSETQ. The CDR3 contains 15 residues. The CDR3: CASRPTSGSSNEQFF. DNA of the CDR3: TGCGCCAGCAGGCCTACTAGCGGGAGTTCGAATGAGCAGTTCTTC. The whole variable domain, filled in from reference TRBV5-1 and TRBJ2-1, reads KAGVTQTPRYLIKTRGQQVTLSCSPISGHRSVSWYQQTPGQGLQFLFEYFSETQRNKGNFPGRFSGRQFSNSRSEMNVSTLELGDSALYLCASRPTSGSSNEQFFGPGTRLTVL.

This clone was counted between two and nine times. This chain connects TRBV7-2 to TRBJ1-1; 8 bases are shared with TRBD1. Trimming cost V 10 bases and J 9 bases; bases outside gene matches: 13. The CDR3 sequence is 13 residues long. Germline V gene lookup returns CDR1 SGHTA and CDR2 FQGNSA. The CDR3 DNA sequence: TGTGCCACCATTTCGGACAGGGACCGCAAAGCTTTCTTT. It yields the protein CATISDRDRKAFF.

In its sample, this clone was seen a few times. J is TRBJ1-2 and V is TRBV7-9; 8 nucleotides match TRBD1. CDR1 and CDR2 (germline): SEHNR, FQNEAQ (reference sequence). With V trimmed by 5 bases and J by 4 bases, 9 bases remained unmatched. The CDR3 has 15 residues. The chain's CDR3 is CASSAHQGASYGYTF. For the CDR3, the DNA is TGTGCCAGCAGCGCCCATCAGGGGGCGAGCTATGGCTACACCTTC.

The chain carries TRBV7-2 and TRBJ2-1, with 7 bases aligning to TRBD1. V trimming: 5 bases; J trimming: 4 bases; junction bases outside the gene matches: 8. CDR3 size: 15 residues. CDR1 is SGHTA, CDR2 FQGNSA, per germline. The CDR3 here is CASSTDRALYNEQFF. DNA of the CDR3: TGTGCCAGCAGCACAGACAGGGCCCTATACAATGAGCAGTTCTTC.

This chain links TRBV2 with TRBJ2-2; TRBD1 matches 10 bases. CDR3 length equals 15 residues. Germline-derived CDR1 and CDR2 are SNHLY and FYNNEI. The junction had 8 bases not matched to a gene; V was cut back by 6 bases and J by 7 bases. This chain's CDR3 is CASRTGTGAIGELFF. In DNA form, the CDR3 reads TGTGCCAGCAGAACCGGGACAGGGGCAATCGGGGAGCTGTTTTTT.

The table lists this clone with a few counts. Other DNA sequences within the sample encode an identical CDR3. As DNA, the CDR3 is TGTGCCAGCAGCTTATTGGCTTACGAGCAGTACTTC. Translating it yields CASSLLAYEQYF. This sequence joins TRBV7-2 and TRBJ2-7; the D is unclear. The ends were cut back, 2 bases at V and 4 bases at J, with 6 bases in the middle. This CDR3 comprises 12 residues. Per germline, CDR1 SGHTA and CDR2 FQGNSA. Together with reference TRBV7-2 and TRBJ2-7, the CDR3 gives the full variable domain: GAGVSQSPSNKVTEKGKDVELRCDPISGHTALYWYRQSLGQGLEFLIYFQGNSAPDKSGLPSDRFSAERTGGSVSTLTIQRTQQEDSAVYLCASSLLAYEQYFGPGTRLTVT.

This clone was observed a handful of times. The chain uses TRBV2 and TRBJ1-2; no clear D gene. CDR1 and CDR2 (germline): SNHLY, FYNNEI. CDR3 length: 13 residues. Deletions cut 3 bases from V and 4 bases from J, with 9 bases between. The CDR3 DNA follows: TGTGCCAGCAGTGAGGAGGTTTTCTATGGCTACACCTTC. Translating it yields CASSEEVFYGYTF. Variable domain in full (rest from reference TRBV2 and TRBJ1-2): EPEVTQTPSHQVTQMGQEVILRCVPISNHLYFYWYRQILGQKVEFLVSFYNNEISEKSEIFDDQFSVERPDGSNFTLKIRSTKLEDSAMYFCASSEEVFYGYTFGSGTRLTVV.

Only a few counts were recorded for this clone. The chain recombines TRBV2 with TRBJ1-5; tentative D call: TRBD1 (5 bases). The germline CDR1 and CDR2 sequences are SNHLY and FYNNEI. V was cut by 8 bases and J by 3 bases, with 11 bases left in between. The CDR3 length is 13 residues. CDR3 bases: TGTGCCAGCGAAGGACATTCCAATCAGCCCCAGCATTTT. Amino acid sequence: CASEGHSNQPQHF.

The J gene is TRBJ1-2, the V gene TRBV19; 9 positions match TRBD1. Trimming at V came to 6 bases and at J to 6 bases, leaving 2 bases not matched to a gene. The CDR3 spans 12 residues. Germline V gene data show CDR1 as LNHDA and CDR2 as SQIVND (reference sequence). The CDR3 DNA is TGTGCCAGTAGCTGGGACAGGGATGGCTACACCTTC. Protein: CASSWDRDGYTF.

This clone was recorded a few times. The rearrangement joins TRBV10-3 to TRBJ1-1; TRBD1 is a possible D gene (5 bases). The V end was cut by 0 bases, the J end by 8 bases, with 7 bases between. The CDR3 is 12 amino acids. The germline V gene has CDR1 ENHRY and CDR2 SYGVKD. The CDR3 protein is CAISESAGEAFF. The CDR3 nucleotides read TGTGCCATCAGTGAGTCAGCAGGGGAAGCTTTCTTT.